These 27 T cell receptor beta chains share one sample of origin, sequenced in a study of regulatory T cells in long-lasting Graves disease. Time point: persistent/refractory GD, antithyroid drugs over 5 years with positive TRAb. PBMCs were the source of the RNA used for TCR sequencing. iRepertoire HTBI primers and Arm-PCR of CDR3 regions built TCR beta libraries. MiXCR, applied by TCRdb to the multiplex PCR reads, yields one record per CDR3 protein. The sample gives under 450,000 distinct CDR3 sequences, 20% to 25% of which show up once; 25% to 35% is in the top ten. Source: peripheral blood mononuclear cells (PBMCs), taken when the disease was refractory, from a patient treated with antithyroid drugs. These TCRs come from a woman in her thirties or forties with Graves disease.

At least ten counts were recorded for this clonotype. The chain uses TRBV28 and TRBJ2-5; perhaps TRBD1 as D (5 bases). The CDR3 sequence is 14 residues long. V was cut by 3 bases and J by 1 base, with 9 bases left in between. Germline V lookup: CDR1 MDHEN, CDR2 SYDVKM. The CDR3 region has the DNA TGTGCCAGCAGTTTGGCTACAGGCCAAGAGACCCAGTACTTC. This sequence encodes CASSLATGQETQYF.

The sample holds a few counts of this clonotype. The V and J genes are TRBV27 and TRBJ2-6; D not resolved. With 2 bases removed from V and 0 bases from J, the gap between germline ends came to 8 bases. The CDR3 runs to 16 residues. Germline V gene sequence: CDR1 MNHEY, CDR2 SMNVEV (reference sequence). CDR3 protein: CASSLGHLSGANVLTF. DNA of the CDR3: TGTGCCAGCAGTTTAGGGCACCTCTCTGGGGCCAACGTCCTGACTTTC.

The chain carries TRBV27 and TRBJ1-1, with 8 positions matching TRBD1. Unmatched junction bases numbered 11, after V lost 1 base and J lost 4 bases. The CDR3 consists of 17 residues. Germline V gives CDR1 MNHEY, CDR2 SMNVEV (reference sequence). This chain's CDR3 is CASSLLYRGSLGTEAFF. In DNA form, the CDR3 reads TGTGCCAGCAGTTTATTGTACAGGGGGTCGTTGGGCACTGAAGCTTTCTTT.

Only a few counts were recorded for this clonotype. The chain recombines TRBV5-1 with TRBJ2-7; 11 bases agree with TRBD1. The CDR3 consists of 15 residues. Germline trimming cut 0 bases from V and 6 bases from J; bases unmatched to any gene: 5. CDR1 is SGHRS, CDR2 YFSETQ, per germline. Here the CDR3 reads CASSLAGQGVGEQYF. CDR3 DNA: TGCGCCAGCAGCTTGGCGGGACAGGGGGTTGGCGAGCAGTACTTC.

There are many counts of this clonotype. V and J are TRBV10-3 and TRBJ1-1, with D maybe TRBD1 (6 bases). This CDR3 has 16 residues. Germline V lookup: CDR1 ENHRY, CDR2 SYGVKD. V lost 6 bases to trimming and J lost 1 base, with 18 bases between them. The CDR3 is CAIRATGLIRNTEAFF. DNA for the CDR3: TGTGCCATCAGAGCCACAGGGCTGATACGGAACACTGAAGCTTTCTTT.

The V gene is TRBV9, the J gene TRBJ1-1; D may be TRBD1 (5 bases). V shed 0 bases and J shed 4 bases, with 7 bases lying between them. CDR3 length: 13 residues. Germline V CDR1 and CDR2: SGDLS, YYNGEE. The CDR3: CASSVGDGTEAFF. In nucleotides, the CDR3 is TGTGCCAGCAGCGTAGGGGACGGCACTGAAGCTTTCTTT. Full variable domain (rest looked up from reference TRBV9 and TRBJ1-1): DSGVTQTPKHLITATGQRVTLRCSPRSGDLSVYWYQQSLDQGLQFLIQYYNGEERAKGNILERFSAQQFPDLHSELNLSSLELGDSALYFCASSVGDGTEAFFGQGTRLTVV.

This clonotype has a handful of counts. This chain links TRBV20-1 with TRBJ2-4, with D unresolved. The CDR3 totals 13 residues. Germline V gene lookup returns CDR1 DFQATT and CDR2 SNEGSKA (reference sequence). The V and J ends lost 8 bases and 0 bases respectively, with 11 bases between them. CDR3 sequence (DNA): TGCAGTATTGGGATGCTAGCCAAAAACATTCAGTACTTC. Encoded protein: CSIGMLAKNIQYF.

The chain carries TRBV3-1 and TRBJ1-1; possible D gene TRBD1, 6 bases. The CDR3 is 14 residues long. The ends were cut back, 8 bases at V and 4 bases at J, with 17 bases in the middle. Germline-derived CDR1 and CDR2 are LGHDT and YNNKEL (reference sequence). In nucleotides, the CDR3 is TGTGCCAGCGCCAGGGGCAGGGTAGTCACTGAAGCTTTCTTT. Amino acids: CASARGRVVTEAFF.

This clonotype was counted between two and nine times. The CDR3 nucleotides read TGTGCCAGCACCCGACTAGCGGGAACCACAGATACGCAGTATTTT. Protein: CASTRLAGTTDTQYF. This chain joins TRBV7-9 and TRBJ2-3; 11 bases are a match to TRBD2. Germline CDR1 reads SEHNR; CDR2 reads FQNEAQ (reference sequence). CDR3 length: 15 amino acids. V was pared by 7 bases and J by 2 bases, with 5 bases of the junction left unmatched.

This clonotype showed up many times. This chain joins TRBV29-1 and TRBJ2-2; D is unresolved. V lost 3 bases, J lost 1 base, and 9 bases lay in between. The germline V gene has CDR1 SQVTM and CDR2 ANQGSEA. CDR3 length: 14 residues. CDR3 region: CSVEGLRNTGELFF. In DNA form, the CDR3 reads TGCAGCGTTGAGGGGTTGAGGAACACCGGGGAGCTGTTTTTT.

This clonotype has a count of ten or more. The rearrangement joins TRBV12-3 or TRBV12-4 to TRBJ2-2, with D perhaps matching TRBD2 (5 bases). The CDR3 length is 15 residues. The V gene lost 4 bases and the J gene lost 0 bases, with 9 bases spanning the gap. CDR3 amino acids: CASSWAGANTGELFF. The CDR3 DNA is TGTGCCAGCAGTTGGGCGGGTGCGAACACCGGGGAGCTGTTTTTT.

This chain uses TRBV11-2 with TRBJ2-5; a possible D gene is TRBD2 (5 bases). The J call may be mistaken, given a closer DNA end match to TRBJ2-1. CDR3 length: 18 residues. Germline values: CDR1 SGHAT, CDR2 FQNNGV. CDR3 region: CASSLIARADYKDNEQFF. CDR3 sequence (DNA): TGTGCCAGCAGCTTGATCGCCCGCGCAGACTATAAGGACAATGAGCAGTTCTTC.

A few counts support this clonotype. The chain is built from TRBV3-1 and TRBJ2-2, with TRBD2 matching 10 bases. CDR3 length: 16 amino acids. Germline V gives CDR1 LGHDT, CDR2 YNNKEL (reference sequence). J was trimmed by 4 bases and V by 4 bases; bases with no gene match: 6. The CDR3 protein is CASSRPGTSATGELFF. The CDR3 DNA reads as TGTGCCAGCAGCCGTCCCGGGACTAGCGCCACCGGGGAGCTGTTTTTT.

This clonotype was counted ten times or more. The CDR3 loop reads CASREDLRTQRTGELFF. Written as DNA, the CDR3 is TGTGCCAGCAGGGAGGATCTCCGTACACAGAGAACCGGGGAGCTGTTTTTT. J is TRBJ2-2 and V is TRBV2; TRBD2 might be the D (5 bases). The germline V gene encodes CDR1 SNHLY and CDR2 FYNNEI. V shed 6 bases and J shed 5 bases, with 22 bases lying between them. This CDR3 spans 17 amino acids.

V and J are TRBV7-9 and TRBJ2-4, with D uncertain. The germline CDR1 and CDR2 sequences are SEHNR and FQNEAQ (reference sequence). V was trimmed by 3 bases and J by 5 bases, leaving 8 bases between them. The length of the CDR3 is 13 residues. CDR3 sequence: CASSFTPQNIQYF. The CDR3 coding sequence is TGTGCCAGCAGCTTCACCCCCCAAAACATTCAGTACTTC. Full variable domain (remainder filled in from reference TRBV7-9 and TRBJ2-4): DTGVSQNPRHKITKRGQNVTFRCDPISEHNRLYWYRQTLGQGPEFLTYFQNEAQLEKSRLLSDRFSAERPKGSFSTLEIQRTEQGDSAMYLCASSFTPQNIQYFGAGTRLSVL.

A note on this clonotype: This could be a read error, since a much larger clone is one nucleotide away. The gene calls are TRBV6-1 and TRBJ1-1, with unresolved D. V lost 6 bases to trimming and J lost 3 bases, with 14 bases between them. CDR3 length: 14 amino acids. Per the germline V gene, CDR1 is MNHNS and CDR2 is SASEGT. The CDR3 DNA reads as TGTGCCAGCAGGGGGAATGTGAGGGACACTGAAGCTTTCTTT. Translation gives CASRGNVRDTEAFF.

This clonotype was counted many times. This CDR3 reads CASSLVAGSNQPQHF. CDR3 in DNA: TGCGCCAGCAGCTTGGTGGCCGGAAGCAATCAGCCCCAGCATTTT. V and J are TRBV5-1 and TRBJ1-5; D is unclear. Germline CDR1 SGHRS, CDR2 YFSETQ. The CDR3 has 15 amino acids. V was trimmed by 0 bases and J by 1 base, leaving 8 bases between them.

This clonotype was observed at least ten times. The J gene is TRBJ2-5, the V gene TRBV13; TRBD2 aligns across 11 bases. With V trimmed by 5 bases and J by 3 bases, 5 bases remained unmatched. CDR1 and CDR2 (germline): PRHDT, FYEKMQ (reference sequence). The CDR3 runs 15 residues. Written as DNA, the CDR3 is TGTGCCAGCAGCCTATCGGGACTAGCGGAAGAGACCCAGTACTTC. This codes for CASSLSGLAEETQYF.

This clonotype was seen repeatedly, ten times or more. The chain carries TRBV12-3 or TRBV12-4 and TRBJ2-3; 9 bases match TRBD2. Trimming removed 7 bases from V and 1 base from J; junction bases left unmatched: 6. The CDR3 has 15 residues. The CDR3 loop is CASNPAGGGTDTQYF. Written as DNA, the CDR3 is TGTGCCAGCAACCCAGCGGGAGGAGGCACAGATACGCAGTATTTT.

This clonotype was recorded many times. The rearrangement links TRBV28 to TRBJ2-7; the match to TRBD1 covers 9 bases. Germline V CDR1 and CDR2: MDHEN, SYDVKM. V shed 6 bases and J 1 base; nucleotides not matched to a gene: 16. The CDR3 has 18 amino acids. CDR3 nucleotide sequence: TGTGCCAGCAGGGGGGACAGGGTTGGGCTAGCGGTATCCTACGAGCAGTACTTC. Its translation is CASRGDRVGLAVSYEQYF.

This clonotype occurred many times. This chain uses TRBV11-2 with TRBJ1-1, with D hard to call. This CDR3 has 14 amino acids. Germline V gene data show CDR1 as SGHAT and CDR2 as FQNNGV. V was shortened by 0 bases and J by 1 base, with 6 bases between the two germline ends. CDR3 sequence (DNA): TGTGCCAGCAGCTTAGATACCCGGAACACTGAAGCTTTCTTT. Translated: CASSLDTRNTEAFF. Filled out from reference TRBV11-2 and TRBJ1-1, the complete variable domain reads EAGVAQSPRYKIIEKRQSVAFWCNPISGHATLYWYQQILGQGPKLLIQFQNNGVVDDSQLPKDRFSAERLKGVDSTLKIQPAKLEDSAVYLCASSLDTRNTEAFFGQGTRLTVV.

In nucleotides, the CDR3 is TGTGCCATCAGTGAGTCGACGGGAGGAAGAGGTACGCAGTATTTT. This codes for CAISESTGGRGTQYF. The chain combines TRBV10-3 with TRBJ2-3, with 7 bases aligning to TRBD2. The CDR3 is 15 residues long. Germline V gives CDR1 ENHRY, CDR2 SYGVKD. V was clipped by 0 bases and J by 8 bases; unmatched bases: 8.

This clonotype appeared a few times. This chain links TRBV5-6 with TRBJ2-5; TRBD2 aligns across 8 bases. CDR1 is SGHDT, CDR2 YYEEEE, per germline. The trim removed 0 bases at V and 8 bases at J, leaving 3 bases unmatched. The CDR3 loop spans 13 amino acids. The CDR3 loop is CASSLGTSITQYF. The CDR3 DNA reads TGTGCCAGCAGCTTGGGGACTAGCATAACCCAGTACTTC.

In regard to this clonotype: This CDR3 fails to terminate in the conserved phenylalanine or tryptophan, so it likely reflects a read error. This chain joins TRBV3-1 and TRBJ1-1, with D maybe TRBD1 (5 bases). The CDR3 has 14 amino acids. Trimming shortened V by 4 bases and J by 5 bases, and 14 bases separated the two germline ends. The germline V gene has CDR1 LGHDT and CDR2 YNNKEL (reference sequence). The CDR3 reads CASSRTGRGTEAFL. The CDR3 region has the DNA TGTGCCAGCAGCCGAACAGGTCGGGGAACTGAAGCTTTCCTT.

The rearrangement links TRBV28 to TRBJ1-3; D unresolved. V gave up 0 bases and J gave up 0 bases, with 18 bases separating them. CDR1 and CDR2 (germline): MDHEN, SYDVKM. This CDR3 region has 19 residues. CDR3 bases: TGTGCCAGCAGTTTATGGGACGGAACAAGAAGGATCTCTGGAAACACCATATATTTT. Translation gives CASSLWDGTRRISGNTIYF.

This clonotype has a handful of counts. This chain uses TRBV29-1 with TRBJ2-4, with D possibly TRBD2 on 7 matching bases. Between the trimmed V and J ends, which lost 3 bases and 10 bases, there was a span of 16 bases. The germline V gene encodes CDR1 SQVTM and CDR2 ANQGSEA. The CDR3 consists of 13 residues. CDR3 sequence (DNA): TGCAGCGTTGAGGGGGCAACGGGGGGTATTCAGTACTTC. This sequence encodes CSVEGATGGIQYF. Together with reference TRBV29-1 and TRBJ2-4, the CDR3 gives the full variable domain: SAVISQKPSRDICQRGTSLTIQCQVDSQVTMMFWYRQQPGQSLTLIATANQGSEATYESGFVIDKFPISRPNLTFSTLTVSNMSPEDSSIYLCSVEGATGGIQYFGAGTRLSVL.

The chain couples TRBV12-3 or TRBV12-4 to TRBJ2-3; no firm D call. The V end lost 3 bases, the J end lost 3 bases, and 7 bases lay between the germline ends. The length of the CDR3 is 13 residues. The CDR3 coding sequence is TGTGCCAGCAGTTTTATTGGGACAGATACGCAGTATTTT. Its translation is CASSFIGTDTQYF.